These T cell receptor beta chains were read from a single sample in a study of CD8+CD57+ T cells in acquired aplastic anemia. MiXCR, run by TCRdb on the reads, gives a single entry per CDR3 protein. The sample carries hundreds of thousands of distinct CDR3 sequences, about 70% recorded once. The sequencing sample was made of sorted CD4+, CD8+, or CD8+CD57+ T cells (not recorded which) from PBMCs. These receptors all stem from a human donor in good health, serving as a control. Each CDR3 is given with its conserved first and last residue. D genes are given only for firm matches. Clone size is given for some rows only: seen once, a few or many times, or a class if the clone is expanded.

cdr3_aa: CASSGVGGNEQYFHF
cdr3_nt: TGTGCCAGCAGCGGAGTTGGAGGCAACGAGCAGTACTTCCACTTT
j_call: TRBJ1-6
clone_size: -
v_call: TRBV9
d_call: -

cdr3_aa: CASSPWTSGNEQFF
cdr3_nt: TGTGCCAGCAGTCCGTGGACTAGCGGCAATGAGCAGTTCTTC
j_call: TRBJ2-1
clone_size: few
v_call: TRBV5-8
d_call: TRBD2

cdr3_aa: CASRVVEADLHGYTF
cdr3_nt: TGTGCCAGCAGGGTGGTTGAGGCAGACTTACATGGCTACACCTTC
j_call: TRBJ1-2
clone_size: -
v_call: TRBV2
d_call: -

cdr3_aa: CASSYRVPGGETQCF
cdr3_nt: TGTGCCAGCAGTTATAGGGTCCCGGGGGGAGAGACCCAGTGCTTC
j_call: TRBJ2-5
clone_size: -
v_call: TRBV5-8
d_call: TRBD2

cdr3_aa: CASSWRTSGYEQYF
cdr3_nt: TGTGCCAGCAGCTGGAGGACTAGCGGCTACGAGCAGTACTTC
j_call: TRBJ2-7
clone_size: many
v_call: TRBV5-6
d_call: TRBD2

cdr3_aa: CASKAGAYYGYTLFF
cdr3_nt: TGTGCCAGCAAGGCCGGGGCGTACTATGGCTACACCCTGTTTTTT
j_call: TRBJ1-4
clone_size: once
v_call: TRBV9
d_call: -

cdr3_aa: CASSLATGPGQKQHF
cdr3_nt: TGTGCCAGCAGCTTAGCAACAGGCCCTGGCCAAAAACAGCATTTT
j_call: TRBJ1-5
clone_size: -
v_call: TRBV9
d_call: -

cdr3_aa: CASSEVSAGDPLHF
cdr3_nt: TGTGCCAGCAGTGAGGTTAGCGCTGGGGATCCCCTCCACTTT
j_call: TRBJ1-6
clone_size: once
v_call: TRBV6-1
d_call: -

cdr3_aa: CASSERTQQETQYF
cdr3_nt: TGTGCCAGCAGTGAAAGGACGCAACAAGAGACCCAGTACTTC
j_call: TRBJ2-5
clone_size: -
v_call: TRBV2
d_call: -

cdr3_aa: CASSTGQGHYEQYF
cdr3_nt: TGTGCCAGCAGTACGGGACAGGGGCACTACGAGCAGTACTTC
j_call: TRBJ2-7
clone_size: -
v_call: TRBV6-6
d_call: TRBD1

cdr3_aa: CASSLRRGEPGYTF
cdr3_nt: TGTGCCAGCAGCTTACGGCGCGGGGAGCCGGGCTACACCTTC
j_call: TRBJ1-2
clone_size: many
v_call: TRBV7-2
d_call: -

cdr3_aa: CASSVRSGLETQYF
cdr3_nt: TGTGCCAGCAGTGTGCGCTCAGGGTTAGAGACCCAGTACTTC
j_call: TRBJ2-5
clone_size: -
v_call: TRBV2
d_call: -

cdr3_aa: CAHDGYTF
cdr3_nt: TGTGCCCACGATGGCTACACCTTC
j_call: TRBJ1-2
clone_size: -
v_call: TRBV30
d_call: -

cdr3_aa: CASSQAGQGATDTQYF
cdr3_nt: TGCGCCAGCAGCCAAGCGGGACAGGGGGCGACAGATACGCAGTATTTT
j_call: TRBJ2-3
clone_size: many
v_call: TRBV4-1
d_call: TRBD1

cdr3_aa: CASSQRRGNGEAF
cdr3_nt: TGTGCCAGCAGCCAACGGCGGGGCAATGGCGAAGCTTTC
j_call: TRBJ1-2
clone_size: -
v_call: TRBV2
d_call: -

cdr3_aa: CATSRDRVEQYF
cdr3_nt: TGTGCCACCAGCAGAGATCGTGTGGAGCAGTACTTC
j_call: TRBJ2-7
clone_size: -
v_call: TRBV15
d_call: -

cdr3_aa: CASSLGLDNEQFFAQYF
cdr3_nt: -
j_call: TRBJ2-5
clone_size: -
v_call: TRBV7-3
d_call: -

cdr3_aa: CASSTTGKGNTRELFF
cdr3_nt: TGTGCCAGCAGCACGACAGGGAAGGGGAACACCAGGGAGCTGTTTTTT
j_call: TRBJ2-2
clone_size: -
v_call: TRBV12-3/TRBV12-4
d_call: TRBD1

cdr3_aa: CATSREGKNDYGYTF
cdr3_nt: TGTGCCACCAGCAGGGAAGGGAAAAATGACTATGGCTACACCTTC
j_call: TRBJ1-2
clone_size: -
v_call: TRBV9
d_call: -

cdr3_aa: CASTWDGQYGYTF
cdr3_nt: TGCGCCAGCACTTGGGATGGACAGTATGGCTACACCTTC
j_call: TRBJ1-2
clone_size: -
v_call: TRBV2
d_call: -

cdr3_aa: CASRGASTGKQYF
cdr3_nt: TGTGCCAGCAGGGGAGCTAGCACCGGGAAGCAGTATTTT
j_call: TRBJ2-3
clone_size: once
v_call: TRBV2
d_call: -

cdr3_aa: CASSPREPGNSPLHF
cdr3_nt: TGTGCCAGCAGCCCCAGGGAACCGGGTAATTCACCCCTCCACTTT
j_call: TRBJ1-6
clone_size: -
v_call: TRBV7-9
d_call: -

cdr3_aa: CSGRQGGAGELLF
cdr3_nt: TGCAGCGGGAGACAGGGGGGAGCCGGAGAGCTGCTTTTC
j_call: TRBJ2-2
clone_size: -
v_call: TRBV29-1
d_call: TRBD1

cdr3_aa: CASSLEGGNEAFF
cdr3_nt: TGCGCCAGCAGCTTGGAAGGAGGGAATGAAGCTTTCTTT
j_call: TRBJ1-1
clone_size: many
v_call: TRBV5-1
d_call: -

cdr3_aa: CASSYTPGFFQPQHF
cdr3_nt: TGTGCCAGCAGTTACACCCCAGGGTTTTTTCAGCCCCAGCATTTT
j_call: TRBJ1-5
clone_size: few
v_call: TRBV6-2/TRBV6-3
d_call: -

cdr3_aa: CASSPRENYGYTF
cdr3_nt: TGCGCCAGCAGCCCCAGGGAGAACTATGGCTACACCTTC
j_call: TRBJ1-2
clone_size: -
v_call: TRBV4-1
d_call: -

cdr3_aa: CASSVGERLSSYNHF
cdr3_nt: TGTGCCAGCAGCGTAGGCGAGCGGTTAAGCTCCTACAATCACTTT
j_call: TRBJ1-6
clone_size: -
v_call: TRBV7-3
d_call: -

cdr3_aa: CASSAASGGQGADEQYF
cdr3_nt: TGTGCCAGCAGCGCCGCCTCGGGAGGACAGGGGGCTGACGAGCAGTACTTC
j_call: TRBJ2-7
clone_size: -
v_call: TRBV9
d_call: TRBD1

cdr3_aa: CSARDRDRVSYEQYF
cdr3_nt: TGCAGTGCTAGAGACAGGGACAGGGTCTCCTACGAGCAGTACTTC
j_call: TRBJ2-7
clone_size: -
v_call: TRBV20-1
d_call: TRBD1

cdr3_aa: CAISERGGDESHTF
cdr3_nt: TGTGCCATCAGTGAACGGGGGGGGGACGAGAGCCACACCTTC
j_call: TRBJ2-5
clone_size: -
v_call: TRBV2
d_call: TRBD2

cdr3_aa: CASSIDSAGADTDF
cdr3_nt: TGTGCCAGTAGTATAGATTCGGCGGGGGCAGACACAGATTTC
j_call: TRBJ2-1
clone_size: -
v_call: TRBV7-3
d_call: -

cdr3_aa: CASGNSVGRGYLTEAFF
cdr3_nt: TGTGCCAGCGGAAATAGCGTGGGAAGAGGGTATCTCACTGAAGCTTTCTTT
j_call: TRBJ1-1
clone_size: -
v_call: TRBV7-2
d_call: -

cdr3_aa: CARSLGLAGAQETQYF
cdr3_nt: TGCGCCCGCAGCCTGGGACTAGCGGGGGCACAAGAGACCCAGTACTTC
j_call: TRBJ2-5
clone_size: once
v_call: TRBV5-1
d_call: TRBD2

cdr3_aa: CASSTGRSSGNTF
cdr3_nt: TGCGCCAGCAGCACGGGACGAAGCTCTGGAAACACCTTC
j_call: TRBJ1-2
clone_size: -
v_call: TRBV5-1
d_call: -

cdr3_aa: CASRDRGYNAEAF
cdr3_nt: TGTGCCAGTCGGGACAGGGGATACAACGCGGAGGCCTTC
j_call: TRBJ2-1
clone_size: -
v_call: TRBV19
d_call: TRBD1

cdr3_aa: CSASRSAYGANVLTF
cdr3_nt: TGCAGTGCTAGCCGGTCCGCTTACGGGGCCAACGTCCTGACTTTC
j_call: TRBJ2-6
clone_size: -
v_call: TRBV20-1
d_call: -

cdr3_aa: CASSLGRESEAFW
cdr3_nt: TGTGCCAGCAGCTTGGGTCGAGAGAGTGAAGCTTTCTGG
j_call: TRBJ1-1
clone_size: -
v_call: TRBV7-8
d_call: -

cdr3_aa: CASSPRGRGNQPQHF
cdr3_nt: TGTGCCAGCAGCCCCCGCGGCCGGGGCAATCAGCCCCAGCATTTT
j_call: TRBJ1-5
clone_size: once
v_call: TRBV19
d_call: -

cdr3_aa: CAGSRLAGVDSPLHF
cdr3_nt: TGTGCCGGCAGCCGCCTCGCAGGGGTCGATTCACCCCTCCACTTT
j_call: TRBJ1-6
clone_size: -
v_call: TRBV11-2
d_call: -

cdr3_aa: CASEGDAEKLFF
cdr3_nt: TGTGCCAGTGAGGGGGATGCGGAAAAACTGTTTTTT
j_call: TRBJ1-4
clone_size: once
v_call: TRBV19
d_call: -

cdr3_aa: CASSLIMNTESPLHF
cdr3_nt: TGTGCCAGCAGCTTAATCATGAACACTGAATCACCCCTCCACTTT
j_call: TRBJ1-6
clone_size: -
v_call: TRBV5-1
d_call: -

cdr3_aa: CSARDRGRSLGPQYF
cdr3_nt: TGCAGTGCTAGAGATCGAGGGCGGTCCCTCGGTCCGCAGTACTTC
j_call: TRBJ2-7
clone_size: many
v_call: TRBV20-1
d_call: -

cdr3_aa: CASSIRGLAGGLSNEQFF
cdr3_nt: TGTGCCAGTAGTATTCGGGGACTAGCGGGGGGGCTTTCCAATGAGCAGTTCTTC
j_call: TRBJ2-1
clone_size: many
v_call: TRBV19
d_call: TRBD2

cdr3_aa: CASSLADRMYSYTF
cdr3_nt: TGTGCCAGCAGTTTAGCGGACAGAATGTATAGCTACACCTTC
j_call: TRBJ1-2
clone_size: -
v_call: TRBV7-4
d_call: -

cdr3_aa: CASSYLAGGYGELFF
cdr3_nt: TGTGCCAGCAGTTACCTAGCGGGGGGGTACGGGGAGCTGTTTTTT
j_call: TRBJ2-2
clone_size: -
v_call: TRBV7-8
d_call: TRBD2

cdr3_aa: CASSFGPAEQYF
cdr3_nt: TGTGCCAGCAGCTTCGGCCCAGCCGAGCAGTACTTC
j_call: TRBJ2-7
clone_size: -
v_call: TRBV7-2
d_call: -

cdr3_aa: CSVDYRGTIYF
cdr3_nt: TGCAGCGTTGATTACCGAGGGACCATATATTTT
j_call: TRBJ1-3
clone_size: -
v_call: TRBV29-1
d_call: -

cdr3_aa: CATSRATAPSGNTIYF
cdr3_nt: TGTGCCACCAGCAGAGCTACGGCACCCTCTGGAAACACCATATATTTT
j_call: TRBJ1-3
clone_size: -
v_call: TRBV15
d_call: -

cdr3_aa: CASSHQGRGYGYTF
cdr3_nt: TGCGCCAGCAGCCACCAGGGGCGCGGCTATGGCTACACCTTC
j_call: TRBJ1-2
clone_size: many
v_call: TRBV4-1
d_call: -

cdr3_aa: CTAGGLVGCEQYF
cdr3_nt: TGTACCGCTGGGGGTTTGGTGGGCTGCGAGCAGTACTTC
j_call: TRBJ2-7
clone_size: -
v_call: TRBV24-1
d_call: -

cdr3_aa: CSASLVAESDTQYF
cdr3_nt: TGCAGTGCTAGTTTGGTAGCAGAGAGCGATACGCAGTATTTT
j_call: TRBJ2-3
clone_size: -
v_call: TRBV20-1
d_call: -

cdr3_aa: CASSEWGTGALGREHF
cdr3_nt: -
j_call: TRBJ1-5
clone_size: once
v_call: TRBV25-1
d_call: -

cdr3_aa: CTSSLALASRNNEF
cdr3_nt: TGTACCAGCAGCTTAGCACTGGCGTCCCGGAACAATGAGTTC
j_call: TRBJ2-5
clone_size: -
v_call: TRBV7-7
d_call: -

cdr3_aa: CSARVIAPQALHF
cdr3_nt: TGCAGTGCTAGAGTTATCGCACCCCAAGCCCTCCACTTT
j_call: TRBJ1-6
clone_size: -
v_call: TRBV20-1
d_call: -

cdr3_aa: CASIKAGSANYGYTF
cdr3_nt: TGTGCCAGCATAAAGGCGGGGTCTGCTAACTATGGCTACACCTTC
j_call: TRBJ1-2
clone_size: -
v_call: TRBV12-3/TRBV12-4
d_call: -

cdr3_aa: CASSVLTGSNQPQFF
cdr3_nt: TGTGCCAGCAGCGTCCTCACAGGGTCCAATCAGCCCCAGTTTTTT
j_call: TRBJ1-4
clone_size: -
v_call: TRBV7-3
d_call: -

cdr3_aa: CASSSARDNSPLHF
cdr3_nt: TGTGCCAGCAGCTCAGCACGGGATAATTCCCCCCTCCACTTT
j_call: TRBJ1-6
clone_size: -
v_call: TRBV7-9
d_call: -